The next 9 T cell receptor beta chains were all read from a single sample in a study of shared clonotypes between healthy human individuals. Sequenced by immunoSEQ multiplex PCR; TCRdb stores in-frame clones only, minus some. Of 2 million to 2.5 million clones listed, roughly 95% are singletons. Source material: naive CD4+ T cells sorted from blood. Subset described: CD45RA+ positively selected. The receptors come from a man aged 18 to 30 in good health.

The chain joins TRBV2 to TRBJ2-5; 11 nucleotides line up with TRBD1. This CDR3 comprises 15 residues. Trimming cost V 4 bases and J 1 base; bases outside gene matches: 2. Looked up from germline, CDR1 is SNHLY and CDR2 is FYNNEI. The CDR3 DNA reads TGTGCCAGCAGTGTGGGGACAGGGGGCCAAGAGACCCAGTACTTC. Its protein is CASSVGTGGQETQYF.

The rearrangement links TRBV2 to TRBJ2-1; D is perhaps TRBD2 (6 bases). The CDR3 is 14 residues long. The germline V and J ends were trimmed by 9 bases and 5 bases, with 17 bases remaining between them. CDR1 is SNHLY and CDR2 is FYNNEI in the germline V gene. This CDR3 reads CASTRESLNNEQFF. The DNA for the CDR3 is TGTGCCAGTACACGGGAGTCCTTGAACAATGAGCAGTTCTTC.

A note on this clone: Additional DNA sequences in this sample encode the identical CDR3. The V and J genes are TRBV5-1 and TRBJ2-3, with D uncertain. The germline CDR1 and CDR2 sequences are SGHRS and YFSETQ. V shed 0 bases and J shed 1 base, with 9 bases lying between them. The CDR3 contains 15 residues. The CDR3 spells CASSLAGPGTDTQYF. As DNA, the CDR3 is TGCGCCAGCAGCTTGGCTGGGCCGGGCACAGATACGCAGTATTTT.

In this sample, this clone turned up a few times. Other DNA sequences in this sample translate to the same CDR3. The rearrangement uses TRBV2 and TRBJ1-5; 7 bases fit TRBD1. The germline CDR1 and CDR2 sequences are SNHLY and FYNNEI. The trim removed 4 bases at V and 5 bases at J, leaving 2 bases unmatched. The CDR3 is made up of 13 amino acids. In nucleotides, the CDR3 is TGTGCCAGCAGTGTCGACAGGGATCAGCCCCAGCATTTT. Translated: CASSVDRDQPQHF.

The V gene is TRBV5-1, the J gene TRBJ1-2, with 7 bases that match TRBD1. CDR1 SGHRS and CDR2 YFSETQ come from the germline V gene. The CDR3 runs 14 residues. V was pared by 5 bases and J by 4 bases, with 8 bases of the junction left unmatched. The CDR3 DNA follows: TGCGCCAGCAGGGAGGGGGCAGGGAGCTATGGCTACACCTTC. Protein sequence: CASREGAGSYGYTF.

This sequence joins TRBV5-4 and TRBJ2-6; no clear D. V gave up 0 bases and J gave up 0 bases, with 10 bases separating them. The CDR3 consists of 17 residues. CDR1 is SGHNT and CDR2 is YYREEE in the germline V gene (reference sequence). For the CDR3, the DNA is TGTGCCAGCAGCTTGGACGCCATCAGCTCTGGGGCCAACGTCCTGACTTTC. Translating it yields CASSLDAISSGANVLTF.

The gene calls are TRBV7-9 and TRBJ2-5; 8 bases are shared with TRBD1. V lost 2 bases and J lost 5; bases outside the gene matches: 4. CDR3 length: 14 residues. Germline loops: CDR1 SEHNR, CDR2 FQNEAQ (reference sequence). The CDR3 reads CASSLSGGVETQYF. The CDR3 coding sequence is TGTGCCAGCAGCTTATCAGGGGGCGTGGAGACCCAGTACTTC.

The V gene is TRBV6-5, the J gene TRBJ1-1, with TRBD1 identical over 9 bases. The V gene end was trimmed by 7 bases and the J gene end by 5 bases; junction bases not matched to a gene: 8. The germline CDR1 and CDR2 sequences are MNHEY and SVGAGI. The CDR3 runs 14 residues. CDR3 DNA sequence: TGTGCCAGCACCGCGGGGACAGGGCAAACTGAAGCTTTCTTT. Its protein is CASTAGTGQTEAFF.

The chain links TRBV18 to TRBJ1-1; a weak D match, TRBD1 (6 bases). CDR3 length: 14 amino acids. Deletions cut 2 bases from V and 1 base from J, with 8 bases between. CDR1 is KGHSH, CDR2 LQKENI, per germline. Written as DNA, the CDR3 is TGTGCCAGCTCACCAACAGGGACGAACACTGAAGCTTTCTTT. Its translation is CASSPTGTNTEAFF.